This T cell receptor beta chain was captured in a study of blood T cell repertoires in COVID-19. Turning to the study itself: Italy, Spain and the United States were the sources of the convalescent and acute COVID-19 samples.

The sample holds one count of this clone. As handled by the study authors: Amplification of reference gene primers provided the estimated nucleated cell counts. Sequencing was performed with immunoSEQ multiplex PCR; in TCRdb, only in-frame clones are kept and a portion is missing. That table supplies the V and J calls and clone size; D and trimming were determined from the DNA. The profile shows 170,000 or so clones, under 85% of them singletons. Seattle researchers signed up patients amid active infection and tracked them longitudinally. CDR1 and CDR2 from the germline V gene are DFQATT and SNEGSKA (reference sequence). The CDR3 has 11 residues. V lost 0 bases to trimming and J lost 8 bases, with 5 bases between them.

V gene TRBV20-1 combines with J gene TRBJ2-1; D ambiguous. This TCR was recovered from a woman in her seventies with COVID-19, enrolled during active disease. Specimen: peripheral blood. The CDR3 DNA reads as TGCAGTGCTAGAGAGCGCGATGAGCAGTTCTTC. Translating gives CSARERDEQFF.